This TCR beta chain stems from a study of Graves' ophthalmopathy and Graves' hyperthyroidism. The table lists this clonotype with many counts. Germline CDR1 MNHNS, CDR2 SASEGT. With 3 bases removed from V and 3 bases from J, the gap between germline ends came to 6 bases. The CDR3 is 12 amino acids. Amplification of TCR beta CDR3 regions used RNA transcripts. Second-round multiplex PCR followed a first-round RT-PCR using HTBI primers. Via MiXCR, TCRdb re-called the multiplex PCR reads, giving one row per CDR3 protein. The table has approximately 500,000 distinct CDR3 sequences, 13% to 15% seen once. This TCR was sampled from a woman aged 25 to 39 with Graves' ophthalmopathy. The chain recombines TRBV6-1 with TRBJ2-7, with D perhaps TRBD1 (5 bases). The sample comprised blood. Here the CDR3 DNA reads TGTGCCAGCAGTGACGACAGCTACGAGCAGTACTTC. It translates to CASSDDSYEQYF.